A selection of T cell receptor beta chains follows, all from one sample in a study of cytotoxic CD8 clonotypes in ibrutinib-treated CLL. Assay used: immunoSEQ multiplex PCR; TCRdb lists only in-frame clones, some missing. The sample has about 140,000 clones, 60% to 80% seen once. Sequenced here: PBMCs, sampled after 12 months of ibrutinib treatment. Receptor source: a human donor with chronic lymphocytic leukemia. Each CDR3 is given with its conserved first and last residue. D genes are given only for firm matches. Rows give clone size only sometimes, using once, few, many, or a class for an expanded clone.

TRBV15,TRBJ2-7,-,-,CATSRDQLSWEDEQYF,TGTGCCACCAGCAGAGACCAATTGAGTTGGGAGGACGAGCAGTACTTC
TRBV21-1,TRBJ2-1,-,-,CASSPRTGEGGNEQFF,TGTGCCAGCAGCCCCCGGACAGGGGAAGGAGGCAATGAGCAGTTCTTC
TRBV4-1,TRBJ2-4,-,-,CASSQDPVPRENIQYF,TGCGCCAGCAGCCAAGATCCAGTACCTAGGGAAAACATTCAGTACTTC
TRBV5-1,TRBJ2-1,-,-,CASSPWVPGYNEQFF,TGCGCCAGCAGCCCGTGGGTCCCGGGGTACAATGAGCAGTTCTTC
TRBV25-1,TRBJ1-1,few,-,CASSERGSNTEAFF,TGTGCCAGCAGTGAACGTGGGAGTAACACTGAAGCTTTCTTT
TRBV11-2,TRBJ1-1,-,-,CASSLVTVETEAFF,TGTGCCAGCAGCTTAGTAACGGTGGAAACTGAAGCTTTCTTT
TRBV28,TRBJ1-6,many,-,CASSFSDSPLHF,TGTGCCAGCAGTTTTTCCGATTCACCCCTCCACTTT
TRBV9,TRBJ2-1,-,TRBD2,CASTGTSGSNEQFF,TGTGCCAGCACCGGGACTAGCGGGAGTAATGAGCAGTTCTTC
TRBV7-6,TRBJ2-7,-,-,CASSLAPGTAYEQYF,TGTGCCAGCAGCTTAGCGCCGGGAACCGCCTACGAGCAGTACTTC
TRBV5-6,TRBJ2-7,-,TRBD2,CASSSWASGGGQYF,TGTGCCAGCTCCTCCTGGGCTAGCGGGGGCGGGCAGTACTTC
TRBV27,TRBJ1-2,-,-,CASSLSRQTYGYTF,TGTGCCAGCAGTTTATCGAGACAGACCTATGGCTACACCTTC
TRBV28,TRBJ1-1,-,-,CASSPGTDEAFF,TGTGCCAGCAGCCCTGGAACGGATGAAGCTTTCTTT
TRBV5-1,TRBJ2-5,few,TRBD2,CASSPSGGSGETQYF,TGCGCCAGCAGCCCTAGCGGGGGGTCTGGAGAGACCCAGTACTTC
TRBV6-5,TRBJ1-4,few,TRBD1,CASSSDLTGGAAKLFF,TGTGCCAGCAGTTCGGACTTGACAGGGGGAGCGGCAAAACTGTTTTTT
TRBV2,TRBJ1-1,once,-,CASSESRQMNTEAFF,TGTGCCAGCAGTGAAAGTAGACAGATGAACACTGAAGCTTTCTTT
TRBV7-2,TRBJ2-7,-,-,CASSQGRYEQYF,TGTGCCAGCAGTCAGGGACGCTACGAGCAGTACTTC
TRBV11-3,TRBJ1-2,-,TRBD1,CASSFSTGGMGYGYTF,TGTGCCAGCAGCTTCTCGACAGGGGGCATGGGATATGGCTACACCTTC
TRBV28,TRBJ2-7,-,TRBD1,CASTPGGTGAREQYF,TGTGCCAGCACCCCAGGGGGGACAGGGGCTCGCGAGCAGTACTTC
TRBV7-9,TRBJ1-1,-,-,CASSLNAPGGWDTEAFF,TGTGCCAGCAGCTTAAACGCCCCGGGGGGCTGGGACACTGAAGCTTTCTTT
TRBV18,TRBJ1-4,few,-,CASSPRDEKLFF,TGTGCCAGCTCACCACGGGATGAAAAACTGTTTTTT
TRBV7-9,TRBJ1-2,-,TRBD1,CASSHPQTGGRAGYTF,TGTGCCAGCAGCCACCCTCAGACAGGGGGCCGGGCTGGCTACACCTTC
TRBV7-2,TRBJ2-1,-,-,CASSLYTSTYNEQFF,TGTGCCAGCAGCTTATATACTAGCACCTACAATGAGCAGTTCTTC
TRBV5-1,TRBJ1-2,-,TRBD1,CASLRDRGDYGYTF,TGCGCCAGCCTCCGGGACAGGGGAGACTATGGCTACACCTTC
TRBV7-2,TRBJ2-7,once,TRBD2,CASSSSGGNEQYF,TGTGCCAGCAGCTCTAGCGGGGGAAACGAGCAGTACTTC
TRBV4-1,TRBJ2-2,-,TRBD2,CASSRSRLAGATGELFF,TGCGCCAGCAGCCGGAGCCGACTAGCGGGGGCCACCGGGGAGCTGTTTTTT
TRBV7-6,TRBJ2-2,-,-,CASSLELRGIDTGELFF,TGTGCCAGCAGCTTAGAACTTAGGGGGATAGACACCGGGGAGCTGTTTTTT
TRBV28,TRBJ2-1,few,-,CASSLWGRRFF,TGTGCCAGCAGTTTATGGGGACGGCGGTTCTTC
TRBV19,TRBJ1-2,few,-,CASSMNNGAVYGYTF,TGTGCCAGTAGTATGAACAATGGGGCCGTCTATGGCTACACCTTC
TRBV5-1,TRBJ2-1,-,TRBD2,CASSLGGTSGYNEQFF,TGCGCCAGCAGCTTGGGTGGGACTAGCGGGTACAATGAGCAGTTCTTC
TRBV27,TRBJ2-7,-,-,CASSLSLGGDEQYF,TGTGCCAGCAGTTTATCTTTGGGGGGCGACGAGCAGTACTTC
TRBV25-1,TRBJ2-7,-,TRBD2,CASSEFGLAGAYEQYF,TGTGCCAGCAGTGAATTCGGACTAGCGGGGGCCTACGAGCAGTACTTC
TRBV7-9,TRBJ2-7,-,-,CASSLGTPAYEQYF,TGTGCCAGCAGCCTCGGGACTCCTGCCTACGAGCAGTACTTC
TRBV7-9,TRBJ2-5,-,-,CASSRDTGGGGTQYF,TGTGCCAGCAGCCGCGATACCGGGGGTGGCGGGACCCAGTACTTC
TRBV4-2,TRBJ2-7,-,TRBD2,CASSQDLGTSGTIYEQYF,TGTGCCAGCAGCCAAGATTTGGGGACTAGCGGGACTATCTACGAGCAGTACTTC
TRBV7-2,TRBJ2-7,-,-,CASSLTAGIAGDEQYF,TGTGCCAGCAGCTTAACGGCAGGGATAGCAGGGGACGAGCAGTACTTC
TRBV19,TRBJ2-1,medium-sized,TRBD2,CASSWTSGSSYNEQFF,TGTGCCAGTAGTTGGACTAGCGGTAGCTCCTACAATGAGCAGTTCTTC
TRBV29-1,TRBJ2-7,-,TRBD1,CSVDRATGGYEQYF,TGCAGCGTTGATCGGGCGACAGGGGGCTACGAGCAGTACTTC
TRBV6-5,TRBJ1-5,-,-,CASGLNSNQLQHF,TGTGCCAGTGGACTTAATAGCAATCAGCTCCAGCATTTT
TRBV28,TRBJ2-7,-,-,CASSFGGTESYEQYF,TGTGCCAGCAGCTTTGGTGGGACTGAGTCCTACGAGCAGTACTTC
TRBV30,TRBJ2-2,-,TRBD2,CAWKASGIRGELFF,TGTGCCTGGAAGGCTAGCGGGATTAGGGGGGAGCTGTTTTTT
TRBV7-9,TRBJ1-5,-,-,CASSLGGQISNQPQHF,TGTGCCAGCAGCTTAGGTGGACAGATAAGCAATCAGCCCCAGCATTTT
TRBV4-1,TRBJ2-2,-,-,CASSPSVDRASTGELFF,TGCGCCAGCAGCCCGAGCGTGGATAGGGCGAGCACCGGGGAGCTGTTTTTT
TRBV11-3,TRBJ2-2,-,TRBD2,CASSSREFNGELFF,TGTGCCAGCAGCTCGCGGGAGTTTAACGGGGAGCTGTTTTTT
TRBV2,TRBJ1-6,-,-,CASSLGQLNSPLHF,TGTGCCAGCAGCTTAGGACAGCTTAATTCACCCCTCCACTTT
TRBV27,TRBJ2-7,-,-,CASSLLSSYEQYF,TGTGCCAGCAGTTTATTAAGCTCCTACGAGCAGTACTTC